Below, one T cell receptor beta chain is given with its context. TCRdb keeps only in-frame clones here, not all; method: immunoSEQ multiplex PCR. The table lists about 68,000 clones, under 98% of them singletons. The data belong to a study of technical replicates of blood from several donors. Germline assignment: CDR1 MRHNA and CDR2 SNTAGT. V trimming: 5 bases; J trimming: 8 bases; junction bases outside the gene matches: 5. There are 15 residues in the CDR3. The sequence derives from a human donor in good health. The chain uses TRBV6-4 and TRBJ2-1, with 14 bases identical to TRBD2. The sample taken for sequencing was T cells isolated from PBMCs. The CDR3 DNA reads as TGTGCCAGCAGTCGGGGACTAGCGGGAGTTTATGAGCAGTTCTTC. It is translated as CASSRGLAGVYEQFF.